The present T cell receptor beta chain was sequenced within a study of blood T cells in healthy people across ages. Study results and caveats: The long-lived group displayed more naive CD4+ cells, plus higher diversity, than the aged donors did.

A second PCR of about 6 to 11 cycles used a sample-barcoded 5' primer and a J-beta primer mix. Each cDNA molecule carried a tag from a template-switch adaptor that contained 12 random nucleotides. In TCRdb, the 5' RACE reads were re-called with MiXCR into one record per CDR3 protein. The sample holds 600,000 to 900,000 distinct CDR3 sequences, around a quarter seen once. On this clonotype: As yet, its antigen is unknown.

No fewer than 6 million PBMCs went into each sample. The trim removed 0 bases at V and 0 bases at J, leaving 3 bases unmatched. CDR1 and CDR2 (germline): SGHTA, FQGNSA. The CDR3 is 16 amino acids. The same sample was also used in a study of T cells of mothers and their children. That study reports: Sample barcodes and 2-4 random nucleotides were added by the M1S primer of the second PCR.

The specimen sequenced was blood. V is TRBV7-2 and J is TRBJ2-7, with 9 bases identical to TRBD1. The origin of this receptor is a boy aged 10-17 years in good health. The CDR3: CASSLAGTGPSYEQYF. The CDR3 nucleotides read TGTGCCAGCAGCTTAGCTGGGACAGGGCCCTCCTACGAGCAGTACTTC.